This T cell receptor (beta chain) emerged from a study of T-cell memory formation after mild COVID-19. TCRdb passed the 5' RACE reads through MiXCR, listing each CDR3 protein once. The sample includes 140,000 or so distinct CDR3 sequences, around 5.8% of them seen just once. The source of this sequence is an adult woman who had mild COVID-19 (a few samples of this study predate the infection). Cell type and time point are not known. Sequencing was done on a sample of PBMCs or a T cell subset sorted from them (not recorded which).

CDR3 residues: CATSESGTGKGYTF. The CDR3 DNA is TGTGCCACCAGTGAAAGCGGGACAGGGAAAGGCTACACCTTC. The V call is TRBV24-1, the J call TRBJ1-2; TRBD1 aligns across 9 bases. Germline V gives CDR1 KGHDR, CDR2 SFDVKD. The CDR3 covers 14 residues. V lost 4 bases to trimming and J lost 8 bases; unmatched junction nucleotides: 7.